These T cell receptor beta chains were read from a single sample in a study of T cells in localized non-small cell lung cancer. Profiled with immunoSEQ multiplex PCR; TCRdb holds only in-frame clones, not every one. Among about 5,000 clones listed, 32% were seen once. This sample comprised lung tumor tissue, obtained before any cancer treatment. The receptors come from a male donor at least 60 years old with stage III lung adenocarcinoma. CDR3s leave out the opening cysteine and the closing phenylalanine or tryptophan. The size field is filled for only some rows; it gives once, few, many or a size class.

size,J,V,CDR3
once,TRBJ2-7,TRBV6-8,ASIPQPGTSIDEQY
-,TRBJ2-1,TRBV11-1,ASSLIPRTSGALINEQF
-,TRBJ2-7,TRBV6-8,ASRRLAGGLGQY
-,TRBJ1-2,TRBV28,ASSPRFGTGFYGYT
-,TRBJ2-1,TRBV19,ASSPSSGRNYNEQF
-,TRBJ2-5,TRBV11-3,ASSPGQVVGETQY
few,TRBJ1-3,TRBV6-1,ASSEVGASGNTIY
few,TRBJ2-5,TRBV6-8,ASSSGLRETQY
-,TRBJ1-3,TRBV5-1,ASSIGQGAAGNTIY
-,TRBJ2-7,TRBV18,ASSPTQASYEQY
-,TRBJ2-2,TRBV30,AWSRGGKLVGELF
-,TRBJ2-2,TRBV29-1,SVARGANTGELF
once,TRBJ1-2,TRBV28,ASTPTGRVGYT
large,TRBJ1-1,TRBV11-3,ASSLGEFGTEAF
-,TRBJ1-3,TRBV6-8,ASRDASSGNTIY
-,TRBJ2-5,TRBV5-1,ASSQSLNQETQY
few,TRBJ2-1,TRBV30,AWRVPGQSNEQF
-,TRBJ2-1,TRBV18,ASSDPGTLSYNEQF
-,TRBJ2-4,TRBV18,ASSPSDGRVNIQY
few,TRBJ2-5,TRBV7-6,ASSPSGRSGGQTQY
-,TRBJ2-2,TRBV19,ATSTGTMNTGELF
few,TRBJ2-6,TRBV7-7,ASSWDRGPGANVLT
once,TRBJ2-1,TRBV7-4,ASSLTYGGEQF
-,TRBJ2-7,TRBV11-3,ASSSYGLAGNLGQY
-,TRBJ1-5,TRBV11-3,ASSLGRNNQPQH
few,TRBJ2-6,TRBV19,ASSIQGAGANVLT
-,TRBJ2-1,TRBV19,ASSIRTASPYNEQF
-,TRBJ2-2,TRBV5-1,ASSSRDSSSGLF
few,TRBJ2-7,TRBV10-2,ASSESRSGTRLSYEQY
-,TRBJ2-1,TRBV5-1,ASTHSGSRSYNEQF
-,TRBJ2-1,TRBV1,ASSQDRGQAFAEQF